The rows below give T cell receptor beta chains drawn from one sample of a study of blood T cell repertoires in COVID-19. Only in-frame clones appear in the TCRdb table, and some are missing; sequencing was by immunoSEQ multiplex PCR. The table lists about 100,000 clones, around 92% of them singletons. The specimen was peripheral blood. These receptors all stem from a man between 50 and 59 years old with active COVID-19. Both conserved end residues are part of each CDR3. A D gene is named only where the DNA matches it firmly. Expanded clones are given a class, and other clones once, few, many or no size at all.

>TRBD1|TRBJ2-1|-|TRBV20-1
TGCAGTGCTAGTCCTCTGGGACAGAGCTCCTACAATGAGCAGTTCTTC
CSASPLGQSSYNEQFF
>-|TRBJ1-2|-|TRBV5-6
TGTGCCAGCAGCTTGACCACAGGGAACTATGGCTACACCTTC
CASSLTTGNYGYTF
>-|TRBJ2-2|-|TRBV11-2
TGTGCCAGCAGCTTTTGGAGACTAGCGAACACCGGGGAGCTGTTTTTT
CASSFWRLANTGELFF
>TRBD1|TRBJ1-1|-|TRBV27
TGTGCCAGCAGTTTAGGGGGGGACAGGGAGGAGGCTTTCTTT
CASSLGGDREEAFF
>TRBD1|TRBJ1-2|-|TRBV9
TGTGCCAGCAGCCCCTTCCTAGGGGGCAGCTATGGCTACACCTTC
CASSPFLGGSYGYTF
>-|TRBJ2-1|-|TRBV24-1
TGTGCCACCAGTGATTTCAGGGGCAATGAGCAGTTCTTC
CATSDFRGNEQFF
>TRBD1|TRBJ2-7|-|TRBV18
TGTGCCAGCTCACCAGTAACAGGGGGAGAGCAGTACTTC
CASSPVTGGEQYF
>-|TRBJ1-2|once|TRBV28
TGTGCCAGCAGTTTACCCGGACGGAGCGGAAACCATGGCTACACCTTC
CASSLPGRSGNHGYTF
>TRBD1|TRBJ1-1|-|TRBV5-1
TGCGCCAGCAGCTTCTCAGGGGGCGCGCCTGAAGCTTTCTTT
CASSFSGGAPEAFF
>TRBD1|TRBJ2-7|-|TRBV6-5
TGTGCCAGCAGGCCCGGACAGGGCGCCTACGAGCAGTACTTC
CASRPGQGAYEQYF
>-|TRBJ2-2|-|TRBV2
TGTGCCAGCAGTGGACTACTAAACACCGGGGAGCTGTTTTTT
CASSGLLNTGELFF
>-|TRBJ2-7|-|TRBV20-1
TGCAGTGCTAGACGAGATTACGAGCAGTACTTC
CSARRDYEQYF
>TRBD1|TRBJ1-1|-|TRBV11-2
TGTGCCAGCAGCCCGTGGACAGGGCTGATGAACACTGAAGCTTTCTTT
CASSPWTGLMNTEAFF
>-|TRBJ1-1|-|TRBV12-3/TRBV12-4
TGTGCCAGCAGCGAACAGGGTAACACTGAAGCTTTCTTT
CASSEQGNTEAFF
>TRBD1|TRBJ2-3|-|TRBV5-4
TGTGCCAGCAGCTTGGTACAGGGGACAGATACGCAGTATTTT
CASSLVQGTDTQYF
>TRBD2|TRBJ2-7|few|TRBV7-2
TGTGCCAGCAGCCCCAGGACTAGCGGGGAGTCCTACGAGCAGTACTTC
CASSPRTSGESYEQYF
>-|TRBJ1-5|once|TRBV10-3
TGTGCCATCAGCGTAAATAGCAATCAGCCCCAGCATTTT
CAISVNSNQPQHF
>TRBD1|TRBJ1-2|-|TRBV24-1
TGTGCCACCAGTGATCCGAACAGGGGCCATCCTGGCTACACCTTC
CATSDPNRGHPGYTF
>-|TRBJ1-4|-|TRBV5-1
TGCGCCAGCAGCCCCCCTACGGGGGCAACTAATGAAAAACTGTTTTTT
CASSPPTGATNEKLFF
>-|TRBJ2-1|-|TRBV9
TGTGCCAGCAGGGAGCTCCGGGACAATGAGCAGTTCTTC
CASRELRDNEQFF
>-|TRBJ2-4|-|TRBV5-6
TGTGCCAGCAGCTTAAGGGGCCAGCAAAACATTCAGTACTTC
CASSLRGQQNIQYF
>TRBD1|TRBJ1-5|-|TRBV27
TGTGCCAGCAGTTTTGGACAGGAGGGTCAGCCCCAGCATTTT
CASSFGQEGQPQHF
>TRBD1|TRBJ1-4|-|TRBV6-6
TGTGCCAGCAGTTACGGACAGGGTTCGGATGAAAAACTGTTTTTT
CASSYGQGSDEKLFF
>-|TRBJ2-3|-|TRBV28
TGTGCCAGCAGTCCCCCGGGTCCAGATACGCAGTATTTT
CASSPPGPDTQYF
>-|TRBJ2-7|-|TRBV12-3/TRBV12-4
TGTGCCAGCAGTTTAACTCCGACCTACGAGCAGTACTTC
CASSLTPTYEQYF
>TRBD1|TRBJ1-1|-|TRBV11-3
TGTGCCAGCAGCTTAGGACAGGGAGGCACTGAAGCTTTCTTT
CASSLGQGGTEAFF
>TRBD1|TRBJ1-5|-|TRBV28
TGTGCCAGCAGCCGGCGACAGGGTGATACTCAGCCCCAGCATTTT
CASSRRQGDTQPQHF
>-|TRBJ2-5|-|TRBV28
TGTGCCAGCAGTTTACAGGGGGAGACCCAGTACTTC
CASSLQGETQYF
>-|TRBJ2-1|-|TRBV4-2
TGTGCCAGCAGCCAAGACGGGAGCTCCTACAATGAGCAGTTCTTC
CASSQDGSSYNEQFF
>TRBD2|TRBJ2-1|-|TRBV11-2
TGTGCCAGCAGCCCCTGGGGGGGGGCCTACAATGAGCAGTTCTTC
CASSPWGGAYNEQFF
>TRBD2|TRBJ2-1|-|TRBV19
TGTGCCAGTACCCAGCCAGGACTAGCGGGAGTTGGTGAGCAGTTCTTC
CASTQPGLAGVGEQFF
>-|TRBJ2-1|-|TRBV14
TGTGCCAGCAGCCCGCGGACTGGGAATGAGCAGTTCTTC
CASSPRTGNEQFF
>-|TRBJ1-4|-|TRBV3-1/TRBV3-2
TGTGCCAGCAGCAGAGGGACATCCTATAATGAAAAACTGTTTTTT
CASSRGTSYNEKLFF
>-|TRBJ1-3|-|TRBV14
TGTGCCAGCAGCCAAGTTACGGGGTCTGGAAACACCATATATTTT
CASSQVTGSGNTIYF
>-|TRBJ1-5|-|TRBV5-6
TGTGCCAGCAGCTTCCGGTCGCACCTTAGCAATCAGCCCCAGCATTTT
CASSFRSHLSNQPQHF
>-|TRBJ2-7|few|TRBV12-3/TRBV12-4
TGTGCCAGCAGTCCAGGACAGACCTACGAGCAGTACTTC
CASSPGQTYEQYF
>-|TRBJ2-2|-|TRBV7-8
TGTGCCAGCAGCTTCGTCAGTGCCACCGGGGAGCTGTTTTTT
CASSFVSATGELFF
>-|TRBJ2-6|-|TRBV19
TGTGCCAGTAGTCCGCTAGCACTCGGGGCCAACGTCCTGACTTTC
CASSPLALGANVLTF
>TRBD1|TRBJ1-1|once|TRBV19
TGTGCCAGTAGTAATCGGGACAGGGGGTATAGGGGAACTGAAGCTTTCTTT
CASSNRDRGYRGTEAFF
>TRBD2|TRBJ2-7|-|TRBV5-8
TGTGCCAGCAGCCCTTTAGCGGGCCCCTCCTACGAGCAGTACTTC
CASSPLAGPSYEQYF
>TRBD2|TRBJ2-1|-|TRBV7-3
TGTGCCAGCAGCTTCCAGGGAGCGGGAGAGCAGTTCTTC
CASSFQGAGEQFF
>-|TRBJ2-1|-|TRBV7-9
TGTGCCAGCAGCTCAAAATCGTTCGGGGAGCAGTTCTTC
CASSSKSFGEQFF
>-|TRBJ1-1|-|TRBV6-4
TGTGCCAGCAGGAGAACGTTGAACACTGAAGCTTTCTTT
CASRRTLNTEAFF
>TRBD2|TRBJ2-7|-|TRBV11-1
TGTGCCAGTTCGGGACTAGCGGAGGACGAGCAGTACTTC
CASSGLAEDEQYF
>TRBD1|TRBJ1-3|-|TRBV19
TGTGCCAGTACCTTCGGGGGACAGGTCTTCTCTGGAAACACCATATATTTT
CASTFGGQVFSGNTIYF
>TRBD2|TRBJ2-1|-|TRBV30
TGTGCCTGGAGTGCAAACCCGGGACTAGCGGGATCGGAGCAGTTCTTC
CAWSANPGLAGSEQFF
>-|TRBJ1-5|-|TRBV28
TGTGCCAGCAGCCTATGGGGGGAAGGTCAGCCCCAGCATTTT
CASSLWGEGQPQHF
>-|TRBJ1-2|-|TRBV7-8
TGTGCCAGCAGCTTAGCCGGGAGGAACTATGGCTACACCTTC
CASSLAGRNYGYTF
>TRBD1|TRBJ1-1|once|TRBV12-3/TRBV12-4
TGTGCCAGCAGTCCATGGGACAGGGGATGGGCTTTCTTT
CASSPWDRGWAFF
>TRBD1|TRBJ1-4|-|TRBV6-2/TRBV6-3
TGTGCCAGCAGTTCCTTCCAGGGGGCTAATGAAAAACTGTTTTTT
CASSSFQGANEKLFF
>-|TRBJ2-1|-|TRBV5-8
TGTGCCAGCAGCTACCAAACAGGTTATGAGCAGTTCTTC
CASSYQTGYEQFF
>-|TRBJ2-7|-|TRBV6-5
TGTGCCAGCAGTTACTCGGGACACGGCTCCTACGAGCAGTACTTC
CASSYSGHGSYEQYF
>TRBD1|TRBJ1-4|-|TRBV3-1/TRBV3-2
TGTGCCAGCAGCCCCGACAGGGGGGTAGGTAGACTGTTTTTT
CASSPDRGVGRLFF
>-|TRBJ1-2|-|TRBV5-1
TGCGCCAGCAGCTTGGGAGATCCGCGTAACTATGGCTACACCTTC
CASSLGDPRNYGYTF
>TRBD2|TRBJ2-3|-|TRBV18
TGTGCCAGCTCACCCGCTAGCGGCTTGAGCACAGATACGCAGTATTTT
CASSPASGLSTDTQYF
>-|TRBJ2-1|-|TRBV7-9
TGTGCCAGCAGCCCCGTGGGCGGGACGAACAATGAGCAGTTCTTC
CASSPVGGTNNEQFF
>-|TRBJ1-4|-|TRBV18
TGTGCCAGCTCTAGAGGGTTTGCAACTAATGAAAAACTGTTTTTT
CASSRGFATNEKLFF
>TRBD1|TRBJ2-5|-|TRBV29-1
TGCAGCGCTGGACAGGGTAACCAAGAGACCCAGTACTTC
CSAGQGNQETQYF
>TRBD1|TRBJ1-3|-|TRBV28
TGTGCCAGCAGTTCCCCGGGACAGACTACTGGAAACACCATATATTTT
CASSSPGQTTGNTIYF
>-|TRBJ2-1|-|TRBV30
TGTGCCTGGAGTCCCGACAGGTATGAGCAGTTCTTC
CAWSPDRYEQFF